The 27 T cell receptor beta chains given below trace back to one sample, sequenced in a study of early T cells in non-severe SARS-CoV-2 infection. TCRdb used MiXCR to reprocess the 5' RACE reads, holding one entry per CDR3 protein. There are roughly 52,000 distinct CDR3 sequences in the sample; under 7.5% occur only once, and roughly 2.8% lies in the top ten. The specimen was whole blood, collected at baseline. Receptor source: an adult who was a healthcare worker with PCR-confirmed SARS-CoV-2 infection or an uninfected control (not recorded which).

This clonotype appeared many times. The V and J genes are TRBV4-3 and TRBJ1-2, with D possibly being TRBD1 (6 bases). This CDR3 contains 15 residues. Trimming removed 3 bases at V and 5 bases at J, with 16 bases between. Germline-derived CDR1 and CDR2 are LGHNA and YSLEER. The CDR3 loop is CASSQAGTMGYGYTF. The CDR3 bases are TGCGCCAGCAGCCAGGCCGGGACAATGGGGTATGGCTACACCTTC.

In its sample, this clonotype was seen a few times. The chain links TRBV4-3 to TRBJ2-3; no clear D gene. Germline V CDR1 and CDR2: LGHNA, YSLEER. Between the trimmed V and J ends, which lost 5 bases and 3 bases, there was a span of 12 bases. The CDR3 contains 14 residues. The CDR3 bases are TGCGCCAGCAGCGTCCGCACTTCGACAGATACGCAGTATTTT. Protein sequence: CASSVRTSTDTQYF.

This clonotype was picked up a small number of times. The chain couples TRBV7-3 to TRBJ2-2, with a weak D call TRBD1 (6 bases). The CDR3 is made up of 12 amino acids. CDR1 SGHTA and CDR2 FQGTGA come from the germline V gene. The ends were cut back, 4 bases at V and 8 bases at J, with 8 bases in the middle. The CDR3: CASSSQGGELFF. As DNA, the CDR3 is TGTGCCAGCAGCTCCCAGGGGGGGGAGCTGTTTTTT.

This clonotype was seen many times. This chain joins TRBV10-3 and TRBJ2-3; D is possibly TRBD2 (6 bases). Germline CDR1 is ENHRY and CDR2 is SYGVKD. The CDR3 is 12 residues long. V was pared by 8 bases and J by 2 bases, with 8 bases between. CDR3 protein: CAIRGSTDTQYF. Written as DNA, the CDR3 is TGTGCCATCCGGGGGTCCACAGATACGCAGTATTTT.

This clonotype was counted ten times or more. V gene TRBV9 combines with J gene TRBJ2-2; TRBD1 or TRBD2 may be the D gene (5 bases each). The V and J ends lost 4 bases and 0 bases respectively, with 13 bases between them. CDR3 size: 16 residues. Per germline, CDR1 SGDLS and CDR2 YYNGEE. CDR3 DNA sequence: TGTGCCAGCAGCCCCCGGTGGGGGACGAACACCGGGGAGCTGTTTTTT. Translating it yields CASSPRWGTNTGELFF. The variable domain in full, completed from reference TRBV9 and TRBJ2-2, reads DSGVTQTPKHLITATGQRVTLRCSPRSGDLSVYWYQQSLDQGLQFLIQYYNGEERAKGNILERFSAQQFPDLHSELNLSSLELGDSALYFCASSPRWGTNTGELFFGEGSRLTVL.

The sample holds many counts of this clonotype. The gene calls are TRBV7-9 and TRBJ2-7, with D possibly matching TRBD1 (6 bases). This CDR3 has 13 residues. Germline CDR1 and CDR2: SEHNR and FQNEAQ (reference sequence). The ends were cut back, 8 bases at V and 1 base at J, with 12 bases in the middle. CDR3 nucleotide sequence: TGTGCCAGCCGCCGAGGACAGTCCTACGAGCAGTACTTC. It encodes CASRRGQSYEQYF.

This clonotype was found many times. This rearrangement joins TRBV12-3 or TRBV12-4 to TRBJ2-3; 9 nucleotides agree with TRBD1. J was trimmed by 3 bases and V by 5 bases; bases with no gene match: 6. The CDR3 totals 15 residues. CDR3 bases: TGTGCCAGCAGTCCTGCGGGACAGGGTACAGATACGCAGTATTTT. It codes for CASSPAGQGTDTQYF.

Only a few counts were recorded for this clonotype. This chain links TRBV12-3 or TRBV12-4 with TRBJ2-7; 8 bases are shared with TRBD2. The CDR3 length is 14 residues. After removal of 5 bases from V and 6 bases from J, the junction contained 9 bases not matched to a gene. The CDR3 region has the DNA TGTGCCAGCAGTCTCCGGGGGGGAATAGGCGAGCAGTACTTC. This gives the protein CASSLRGGIGEQYF.

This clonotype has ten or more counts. This CDR3 is CARMGDTEAFF. Written as DNA, the CDR3 is TGTGCCAGAATGGGGGACACTGAAGCTTTCTTT. The genes are TRBV7-9 and TRBJ1-1; the D gene is possibly TRBD1 (5 bases). CDR3 size: 11 residues. V lost 9 bases to trimming and J lost 3 bases, with 8 bases between them. From germline, CDR1 is SEHNR and CDR2 FQNEAQ (reference sequence).

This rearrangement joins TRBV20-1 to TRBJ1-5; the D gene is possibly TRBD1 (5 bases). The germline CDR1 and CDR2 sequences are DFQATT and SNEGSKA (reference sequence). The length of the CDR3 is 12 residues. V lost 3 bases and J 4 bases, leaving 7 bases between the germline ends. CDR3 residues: CSASRGNQPQHF. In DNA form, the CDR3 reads TGCAGTGCTAGCCGGGGGAATCAGCCCCAGCATTTT.

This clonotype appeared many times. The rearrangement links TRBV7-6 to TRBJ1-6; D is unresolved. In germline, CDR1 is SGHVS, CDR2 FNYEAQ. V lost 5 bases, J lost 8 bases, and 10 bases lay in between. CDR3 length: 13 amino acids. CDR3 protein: CASSAELYSPLHF. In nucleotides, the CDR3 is TGTGCCAGCAGCGCCGAGCTCTATTCACCCCTCCACTTT.

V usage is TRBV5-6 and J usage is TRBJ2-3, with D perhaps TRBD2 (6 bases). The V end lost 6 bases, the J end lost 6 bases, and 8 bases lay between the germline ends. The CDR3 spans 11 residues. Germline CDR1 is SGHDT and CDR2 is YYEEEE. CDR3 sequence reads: CASNGGDTQYF. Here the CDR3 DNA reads TGTGCCAGCAATGGGGGGGATACGCAGTATTTT.

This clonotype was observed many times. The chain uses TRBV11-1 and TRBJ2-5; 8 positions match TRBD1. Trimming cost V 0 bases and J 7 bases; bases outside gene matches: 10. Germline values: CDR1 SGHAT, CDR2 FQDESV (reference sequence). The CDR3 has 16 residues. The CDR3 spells CASSLARDRRSGTQYF. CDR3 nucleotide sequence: TGTGCCAGCAGCTTAGCCCGGGACAGGCGGTCGGGGACCCAGTACTTC.

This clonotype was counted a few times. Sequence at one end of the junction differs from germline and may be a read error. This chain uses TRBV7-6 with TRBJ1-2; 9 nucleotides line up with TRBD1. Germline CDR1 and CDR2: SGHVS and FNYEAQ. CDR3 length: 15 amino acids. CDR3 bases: TGTGACAGCAGCTCAGGGACCGGGACAGGGCTCGGCTACACCTTC. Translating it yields CDSSSGTGTGLGYTF.

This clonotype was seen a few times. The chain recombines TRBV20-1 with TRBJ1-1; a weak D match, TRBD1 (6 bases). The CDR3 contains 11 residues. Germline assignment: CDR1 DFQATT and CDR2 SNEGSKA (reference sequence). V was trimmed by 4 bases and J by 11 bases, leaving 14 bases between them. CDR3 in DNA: TGCAGTGCTATAGCAGGGGACTTGGCTTTCTTT. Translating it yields CSAIAGDLAFF.

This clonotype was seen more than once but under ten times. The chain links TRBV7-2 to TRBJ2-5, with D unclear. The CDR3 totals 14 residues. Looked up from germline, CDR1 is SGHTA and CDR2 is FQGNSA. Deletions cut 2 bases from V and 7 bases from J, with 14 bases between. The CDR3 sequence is CASSLTPALSTQYF. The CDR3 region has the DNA TGTGCCAGCAGCTTAACCCCGGCCCTTTCGACCCAGTACTTC.

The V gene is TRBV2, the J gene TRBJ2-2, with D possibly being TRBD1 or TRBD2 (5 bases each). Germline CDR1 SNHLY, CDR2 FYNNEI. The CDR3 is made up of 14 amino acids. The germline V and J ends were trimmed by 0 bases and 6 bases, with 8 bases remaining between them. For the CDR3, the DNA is TGTGCCAGCAGTGAAGCGAGGGGTCCCGGGGAGCTGTTTTTT. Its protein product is CASSEARGPGELFF.

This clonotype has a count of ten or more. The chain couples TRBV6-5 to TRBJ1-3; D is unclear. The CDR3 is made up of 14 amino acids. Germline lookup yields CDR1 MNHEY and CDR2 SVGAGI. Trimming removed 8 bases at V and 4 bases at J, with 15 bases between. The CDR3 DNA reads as TGTGCCAGCTCAGGTGGTCGACTGGGAAACACCATATATTTT. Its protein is CASSGGRLGNTIYF.

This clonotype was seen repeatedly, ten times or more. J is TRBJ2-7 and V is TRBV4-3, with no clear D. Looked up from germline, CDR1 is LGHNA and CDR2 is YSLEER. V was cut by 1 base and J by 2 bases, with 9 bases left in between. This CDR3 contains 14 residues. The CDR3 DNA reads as TGCGCCAGCAGCCAAGTATGGGATCCCTACGAGCAGTACTTC. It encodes CASSQVWDPYEQYF.

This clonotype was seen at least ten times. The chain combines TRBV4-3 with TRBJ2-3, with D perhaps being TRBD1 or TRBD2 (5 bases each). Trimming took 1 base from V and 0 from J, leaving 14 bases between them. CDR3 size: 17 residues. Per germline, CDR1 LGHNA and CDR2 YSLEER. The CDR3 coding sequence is TGCGCCAGCAGCCAAGCCCCGGGGACCCAGAGCACAGATACGCAGTATTTT. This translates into CASSQAPGTQSTDTQYF.

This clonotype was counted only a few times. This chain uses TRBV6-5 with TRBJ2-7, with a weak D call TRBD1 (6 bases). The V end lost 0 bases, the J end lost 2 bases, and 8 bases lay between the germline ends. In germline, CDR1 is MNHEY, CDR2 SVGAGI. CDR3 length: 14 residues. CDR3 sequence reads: CASSYSRGTYEQYF. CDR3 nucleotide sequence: TGTGCCAGCAGTTACTCGAGGGGGACCTACGAGCAGTACTTC.

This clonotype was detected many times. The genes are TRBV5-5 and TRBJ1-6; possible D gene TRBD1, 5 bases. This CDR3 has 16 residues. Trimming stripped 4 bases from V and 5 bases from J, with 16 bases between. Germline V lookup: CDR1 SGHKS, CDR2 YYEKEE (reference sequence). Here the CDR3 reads CASSIVGPENNSPLHF. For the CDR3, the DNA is TGTGCCAGCAGCATAGTGGGACCTGAAAATAATTCACCCCTCCACTTT. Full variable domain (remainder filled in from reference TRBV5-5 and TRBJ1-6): DAGVTQSPTHLIKTRGQQVTLRCSPISGHKSVSWYQQVLGQGPQFIFQYYEKEERGRGNFPDRFSARQFPNYSSELNVNALLLGDSALYLCASSIVGPENNSPLHFGNGTRLTVT.

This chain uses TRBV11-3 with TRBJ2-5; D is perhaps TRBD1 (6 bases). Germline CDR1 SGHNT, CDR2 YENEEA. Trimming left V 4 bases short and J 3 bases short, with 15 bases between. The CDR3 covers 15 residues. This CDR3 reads CASSSKSYREETQYF. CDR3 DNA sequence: TGTGCCAGCAGCTCGAAATCCTACAGGGAAGAGACCCAGTACTTC.

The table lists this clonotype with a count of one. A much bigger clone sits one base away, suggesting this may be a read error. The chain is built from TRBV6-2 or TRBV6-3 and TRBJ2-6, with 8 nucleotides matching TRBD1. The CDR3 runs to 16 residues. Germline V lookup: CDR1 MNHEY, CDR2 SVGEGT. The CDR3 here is CASHRTGSSGANVLIF. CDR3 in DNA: TGTGCCAGCCATCGGACAGGGAGCTCTGGGGCCAACGTCCTGATTTTC.

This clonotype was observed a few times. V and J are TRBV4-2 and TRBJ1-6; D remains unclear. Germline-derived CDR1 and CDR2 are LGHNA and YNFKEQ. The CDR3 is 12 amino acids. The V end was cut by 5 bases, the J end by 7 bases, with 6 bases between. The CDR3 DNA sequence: TGTGCCAGCAGCGCCCAGAATTCACCCCTCCACTTT. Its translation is CASSAQNSPLHF.

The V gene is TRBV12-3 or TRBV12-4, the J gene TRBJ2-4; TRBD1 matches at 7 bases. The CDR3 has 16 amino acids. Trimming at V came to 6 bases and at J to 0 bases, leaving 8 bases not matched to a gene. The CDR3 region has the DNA TGTGCCAGCAGACCGGGACAGAATCTAGCCAAAAACATTCAGTACTTC. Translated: CASRPGQNLAKNIQYF.

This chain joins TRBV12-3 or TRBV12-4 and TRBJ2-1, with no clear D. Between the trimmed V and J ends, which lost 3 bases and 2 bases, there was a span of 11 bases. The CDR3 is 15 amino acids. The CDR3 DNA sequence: TGTGCCAGCAGTTTTACCTCGGCCCCCTACAATGAGCAGTTCTTC. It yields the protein CASSFTSAPYNEQFF.